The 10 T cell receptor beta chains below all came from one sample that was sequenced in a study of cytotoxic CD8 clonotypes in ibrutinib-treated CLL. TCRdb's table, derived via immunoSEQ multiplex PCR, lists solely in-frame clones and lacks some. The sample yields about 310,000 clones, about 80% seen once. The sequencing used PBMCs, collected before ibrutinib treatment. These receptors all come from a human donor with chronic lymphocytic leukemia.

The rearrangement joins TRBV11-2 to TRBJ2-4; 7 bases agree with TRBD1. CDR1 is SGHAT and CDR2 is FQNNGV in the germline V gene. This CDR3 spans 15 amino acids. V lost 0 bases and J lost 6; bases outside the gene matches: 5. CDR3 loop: CASSLDLTGRNIQYF. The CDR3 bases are TGTGCCAGCAGCTTAGACTTGACAGGGCGAAACATTCAGTACTTC. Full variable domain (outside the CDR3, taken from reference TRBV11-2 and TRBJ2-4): EAGVAQSPRYKIIEKRQSVAFWCNPISGHATLYWYQQILGQGPKLLIQFQNNGVVDDSQLPKDRFSAERLKGVDSTLKIQPAKLEDSAVYLCASSLDLTGRNIQYFGAGTRLSVL.

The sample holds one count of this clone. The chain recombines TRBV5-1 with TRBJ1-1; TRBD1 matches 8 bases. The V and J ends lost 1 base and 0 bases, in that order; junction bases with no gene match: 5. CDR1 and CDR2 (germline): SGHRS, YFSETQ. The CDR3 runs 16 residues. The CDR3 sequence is CASSLMGQELNTEAFF. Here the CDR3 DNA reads TGCGCCAGCAGCTTGATGGGACAGGAGTTGAACACTGAAGCTTTCTTT.

The CDR3: CASSLGWRGERESYNEQFF. The CDR3, as DNA: TGTGCCAGCAGCTTAGGGTGGCGGGGGGAGAGGGAGTCCTACAATGAGCAGTTCTTC. V gene TRBV11-2 combines with J gene TRBJ2-1, with 8 bases lining up with TRBD2. The CDR3 is 19 amino acids. Trimming took 1 base from V and 1 from J; bases not matched to a gene: 12. Per germline, CDR1 SGHAT and CDR2 FQNNGV.

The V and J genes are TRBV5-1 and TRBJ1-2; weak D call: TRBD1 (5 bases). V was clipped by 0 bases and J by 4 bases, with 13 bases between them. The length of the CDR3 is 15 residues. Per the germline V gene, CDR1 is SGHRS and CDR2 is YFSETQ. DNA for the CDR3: TGCGCCAGCAGCTTGGTACCGGGACCGTCCTATGGCTACACCTTC. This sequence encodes CASSLVPGPSYGYTF.

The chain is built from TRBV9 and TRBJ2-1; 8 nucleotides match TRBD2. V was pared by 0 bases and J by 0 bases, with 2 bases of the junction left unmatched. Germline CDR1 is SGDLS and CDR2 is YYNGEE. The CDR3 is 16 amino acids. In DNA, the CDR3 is TGTGCCAGCAGCGTAGGAAGCGGGAGCTCCTACAATGAGCAGTTCTTC. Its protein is CASSVGSGSSYNEQFF. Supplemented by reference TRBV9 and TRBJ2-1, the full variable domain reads DSGVTQTPKHLITATGQRVTLRCSPRSGDLSVYWYQQSLDQGLQFLIQYYNGEERAKGNILERFSAQQFPDLHSELNLSSLELGDSALYFCASSVGSGSSYNEQFFGPGTRLTVL.

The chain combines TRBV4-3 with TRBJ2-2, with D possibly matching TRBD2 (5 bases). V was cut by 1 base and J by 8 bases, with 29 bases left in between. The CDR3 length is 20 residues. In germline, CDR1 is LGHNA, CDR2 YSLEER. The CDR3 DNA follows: TGCGCCAGCAGCCAAGTGGCTTGGGCCCAGGACTCTGAGGGTGGGGGGGAGCTGTTTTTT. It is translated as CASSQVAWAQDSEGGGELFF.

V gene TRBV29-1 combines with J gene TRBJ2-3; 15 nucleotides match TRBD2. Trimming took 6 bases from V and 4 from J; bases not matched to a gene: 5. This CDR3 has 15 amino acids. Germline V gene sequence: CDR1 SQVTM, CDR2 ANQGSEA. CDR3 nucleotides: TGCAGCGTCTGGACTAGCGGGAGGGCTCCAGATACGCAGTATTTT. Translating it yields CSVWTSGRAPDTQYF.

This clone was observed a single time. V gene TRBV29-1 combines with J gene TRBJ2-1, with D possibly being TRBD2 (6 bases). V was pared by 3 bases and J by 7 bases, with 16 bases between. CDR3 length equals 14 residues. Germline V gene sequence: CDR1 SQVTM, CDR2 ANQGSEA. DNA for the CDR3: TGCAGCGTTGACCGGTGGGAGGTTCGAAATGAGCAGTTCTTC. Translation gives CSVDRWEVRNEQFF.

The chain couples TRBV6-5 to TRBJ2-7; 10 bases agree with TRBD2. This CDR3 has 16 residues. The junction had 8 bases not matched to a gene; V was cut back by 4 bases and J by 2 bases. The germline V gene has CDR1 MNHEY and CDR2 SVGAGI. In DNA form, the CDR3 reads TGTGCCAGCAGTTCTCTCATAGCGGGAGGTCCCTACGAGCAGTACTTC. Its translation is CASSSLIAGGPYEQYF.

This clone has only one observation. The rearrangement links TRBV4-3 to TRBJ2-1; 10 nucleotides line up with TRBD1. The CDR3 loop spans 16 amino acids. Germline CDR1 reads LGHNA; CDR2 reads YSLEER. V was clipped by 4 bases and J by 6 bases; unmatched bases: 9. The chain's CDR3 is CASSPLRDRGFNEQFF. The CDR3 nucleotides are TGCGCCAGCAGCCCGCTCCGGGACAGGGGATTCAATGAGCAGTTCTTC.